The 6 T cell receptor beta chains below all came from one sample that was sequenced in a study of blood T cell repertoires in COVID-19. Assay: immunoSEQ multiplex PCR; the TCRdb copy retains only in-frame clones and omits some. The table has fewer than 400,000 clones, around 87% seen once. Source material: PBMCs or T cells enriched from blood (not recorded which). The receptors stem from a woman between 45 and 60 years old who had recovered from COVID-19.

CDR3 amino acids: CASSAGTTHTEAFF. Here the CDR3 DNA reads TGTGCCAGCAGTGCCGGGACTACCCACACTGAAGCTTTCTTT. The rearrangement links TRBV2 to TRBJ1-1; possibly TRBD1 for D (5 bases). Germline V lookup: CDR1 SNHLY, CDR2 FYNNEI. This CDR3 is 14 amino acids long. V was clipped by 4 bases and J by 3 bases, with 12 bases between them.

The chain combines TRBV19 with TRBJ1-5, with a weak D call TRBD1 (5 bases). This CDR3 is 14 amino acids long. The V and J ends lost 5 bases and 0 bases respectively, with 8 bases between them. CDR1 is LNHDA, CDR2 SQIVND, per germline (reference sequence). CDR3 sequence reads: CASSDRYSNQPQHF. The CDR3 DNA follows: TGTGCCAGTAGTGACAGATATAGCAATCAGCCCCAGCATTTT.

This chain connects TRBV30 to TRBJ1-3; tentative D call: TRBD1 (5 bases). This CDR3 is 13 amino acids long. Germline CDR1 reads GTSNPN; CDR2 reads SVGIG (reference sequence). The V gene lost 4 bases and the J gene lost 4 bases, with 11 bases spanning the gap. The CDR3 DNA is TGTGCCTGGACTTCAGGGATCGGAAACACCATATATTTT. Protein sequence: CAWTSGIGNTIYF.

V gene TRBV11-2 combines with J gene TRBJ2-5; maybe TRBD1 (5 bases). The CDR3 runs to 16 residues. V dropped 4 bases and J dropped 4 bases, with 19 bases sitting between them. Germline values: CDR1 SGHAT, CDR2 FQNNGV. The chain's CDR3 is CASSSHRPRVGETQYF. CDR3 coding DNA: TGTGCCAGCAGCTCCCACCGGCCCAGGGTTGGAGAGACCCAGTACTTC.

This clone was counted once. The chain's CDR3 is CASKTGQGATNEKLFF. The CDR3, as DNA: TGTGCCAGTAAGACTGGACAGGGGGCAACTAATGAAAAACTGTTTTTT. The genes are TRBV19 and TRBJ1-4; 10 nucleotides align to TRBD1. J lost 0 bases, V lost 7 bases, and 5 bases had no gene match. Per germline, CDR1 LNHDA and CDR2 SQIVND (reference sequence). This CDR3 is built from 16 residues.

The chain joins TRBV27 to TRBJ2-1; D possibly corresponds to TRBD1 (5 bases). Trimming left V 10 bases short and J 4 bases short, with 17 bases between. Germline CDR1 reads MNHEY; CDR2 reads SMNVEV (reference sequence). The CDR3 spans 14 residues. CDR3 nucleotide sequence: TGTGCCACCAGGGCCCAGGGTTGGTACAATGAGCAGTTCTTC. Amino acids: CATRAQGWYNEQFF.